This T cell receptor (beta chain) originates from a study of blood T cell repertoires in COVID-19. Study-level information: Acute-phase and convalescent COVID-19 samples originated in the United States, Italy and Spain.

Original handling: The authors estimated nucleated cell counts from reference gene primer amplification. Profiling relied on immunoSEQ multiplex PCR, and the TCRdb table lists in-frame clones only, not all of them. V, J and clone size are taken as reported in that table, and D and trimming were inferred from the DNA itself. The table records about 60,000 clones, roughly 83% of them present only once. The germline CDR1 and CDR2 sequences are SGHDT and YYEEEE. This CDR3 contains 17 residues. V shed 8 bases, J shed 4 bases, and the junction held 11 bases outside the gene matches. Seattle-derived patients entered the study during active infection and were followed longitudinally.

The receptor was isolated from a man aged 25-45 years with COVID-19, enrolled during active disease. Sequencing was performed on peripheral blood. This chain uses TRBV5-6 with TRBJ2-1, with 14 bases lining up with TRBD2. This chain's CDR3 is CASAGLAGDGAYNEQFF. CDR3 nucleotides: TGTGCCAGTGCGGGACTAGCGGGAGATGGGGCTTACAATGAGCAGTTCTTC.